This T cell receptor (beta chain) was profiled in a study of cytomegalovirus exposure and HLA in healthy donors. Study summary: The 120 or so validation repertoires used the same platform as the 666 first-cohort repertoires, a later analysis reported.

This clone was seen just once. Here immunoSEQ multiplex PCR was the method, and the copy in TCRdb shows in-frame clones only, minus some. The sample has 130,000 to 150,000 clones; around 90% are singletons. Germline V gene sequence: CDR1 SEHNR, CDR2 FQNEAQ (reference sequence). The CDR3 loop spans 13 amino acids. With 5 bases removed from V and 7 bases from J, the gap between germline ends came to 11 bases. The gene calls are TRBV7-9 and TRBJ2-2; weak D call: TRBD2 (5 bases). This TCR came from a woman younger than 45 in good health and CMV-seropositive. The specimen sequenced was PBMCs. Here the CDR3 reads CASSPLAGGELFF. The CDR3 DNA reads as TGTGCCAGCAGCCCCCTCGCGGGCGGGGAGCTGTTTTTT.